The 28 T cell receptor beta chains below come from one sample, sequenced in a study of T cells in Graves' hyperthyroidism and ophthalmopathy. Researchers took RNA transcripts and amplified the TCR beta CDR3 regions from them. TCR CDR3 underwent first-round RT-PCR with the HTBI primer set. TCRdb passed the multiplex PCR reads through MiXCR, listing each CDR3 protein once. The sample lists approximately 560,000 distinct CDR3 sequences; around 16% were seen once. Sequenced: blood. The receptors here all came from a woman in her thirties with Graves' hyperthyroidism.

This chain connects TRBV20-1 to TRBJ1-6; 7 nucleotides agree with TRBD1. The CDR3 is 13 residues long. Germline assignment: CDR1 DFQATT and CDR2 SNEGSKA (reference sequence). V lost 5 bases and J lost 15; bases outside the gene matches: 13. The CDR3 DNA sequence: TGCAGTGCTCCCAGGACAGGCGCCAGGGGCCTCCACTTT. As protein: CSAPRTGARGLHF.

This clonotype appeared a single time. The genes are TRBV14 and TRBJ2-7; D possibly corresponds to TRBD1 (6 bases). V was shortened by 4 bases and J by 3 bases, with 28 bases between the two germline ends. The CDR3 is 19 amino acids. Looked up from germline, CDR1 is SGHDN and CDR2 is FVKESK. CDR3 region: CASSPLSAPTSRGYYEQYF. Here the CDR3 DNA reads TGTGCCAGCAGCCCTCTTTCGGCACCCACCTCAAGGGGGTACTACGAGCAGTACTTC.

This clonotype has only a few counts. The chain couples TRBV11-2 to TRBJ2-7; no reliable D call. There are 16 residues in the CDR3. V shed 0 bases and J shed 7 bases, with 19 bases lying between them. Germline V CDR1 and CDR2: SGHAT, FQNNGV. The CDR3 sequence is CASSLDLAEPRWEQYF. The CDR3 region has the DNA TGTGCCAGCAGCTTAGATCTGGCCGAACCGCGTTGGGAGCAGTACTTC. Filled out from reference TRBV11-2 and TRBJ2-7, the complete variable domain reads EAGVAQSPRYKIIEKRQSVAFWCNPISGHATLYWYQQILGQGPKLLIQFQNNGVVDDSQLPKDRFSAERLKGVDSTLKIQPAKLEDSAVYLCASSLDLAEPRWEQYFGPGTRLTVT.

The gene calls are TRBV7-7 and TRBJ2-5; the D is unclear. This CDR3 comprises 13 residues. With 5 bases removed from V and 5 bases from J, the gap between germline ends came to 12 bases. Germline CDR1 SSHAT, CDR2 FNYEAQ (reference sequence). CDR3 protein: CASSLHTQETQYF. The CDR3 nucleotides are TGTGCCAGCAGCCTACACACTCAGGAGACCCAGTACTTC.

This clonotype has more than one count but fewer than ten. The genes are TRBV3-1 and TRBJ2-1, with no clear D. Germline CDR1 is LGHDT and CDR2 is YNNKEL (reference sequence). The length of the CDR3 is 14 residues. V shed 4 bases and J shed 8 bases, with 15 bases lying between them. In nucleotides, the CDR3 is TGTGCCAGCAGCCCCGAGCCCGAGCAGCATGAGCAGTTCTTC. It is translated as CASSPEPEQHEQFF.

The chain couples TRBV5-1 to TRBJ1-1, with D perhaps TRBD1 (5 bases). V was clipped by 0 bases and J by 1 base, with 10 bases between them. The CDR3 is 15 amino acids. The germline V gene has CDR1 SGHRS and CDR2 YFSETQ. CDR3 protein: CASSLGGGENTEAFF. DNA for the CDR3: TGCGCCAGCAGCTTGGGGGGGGGTGAGAACACTGAAGCTTTCTTT.

This clonotype was observed at least ten times. This chain joins TRBV12-3 or TRBV12-4 and TRBJ2-7, with 7 bases matching TRBD2. The trim removed 6 bases at V and 2 bases at J, leaving 16 bases unmatched. There are 17 residues in the CDR3. CDR3 in amino acids: CASSLYPPAGKTYEQYF. The CDR3 nucleotides read TGTGCCAGCAGCTTATACCCCCCAGCGGGAAAAACCTACGAGCAGTACTTC.

This chain uses TRBV28 with TRBJ1-5; D may be TRBD1 (6 bases). The germline V and J ends were trimmed by 2 bases and 7 bases, with 15 bases remaining between them. There are 15 residues in the CDR3. Germline-derived CDR1 and CDR2 are MDHEN and SYDVKM. In nucleotides, the CDR3 is TGTGCCAGCAGTTTAAGACCCCCCGGGGGCCAGCCCCAGCATTTT. Translating it yields CASSLRPPGGQPQHF.

This clonotype has a count of ten or more. The chain links TRBV28 to TRBJ2-4; 12 bases fit TRBD2. Germline V CDR1 and CDR2: MDHEN, SYDVKM. CDR3 length: 17 residues. The trim removed 5 bases at V and 0 bases at J, leaving 5 bases unmatched. Here the CDR3 DNA reads TGTGCCAGCAGTCGGACTAGCGGGACCCTAGCCAAAAACATTCAGTACTTC. Protein product: CASSRTSGTLAKNIQYF.

CDR3 loop: CASSQEIMWEQYF. CDR3 bases: TGTGCCAGCAGCCAAGAAATAATGTGGGAGCAGTACTTC. This chain links TRBV4-2 with TRBJ2-7; the D is unclear. Germline V lookup: CDR1 LGHNA, CDR2 YNFKEQ. The CDR3 has 13 amino acids. V gave up 0 bases and J gave up 7 bases, with 10 bases separating them.

The V gene is TRBV5-1, the J gene TRBJ2-2; D gene ambiguous. Germline CDR1 and CDR2: SGHRS and YFSETQ. The CDR3 has 12 amino acids. V lost 4 bases and J lost 8, with 9 bases in between. CDR3 sequence: CASSASPGELFF. In DNA form, the CDR3 reads TGCGCCAGCAGCGCGAGTCCTGGGGAGCTGTTTTTT.

This clonotype was counted ten times or more. The V gene is TRBV4-3, the J gene TRBJ2-1; D unclear. The germline gives CDR1 LGHNA, CDR2 YSLEER. CDR3 length: 15 residues. V gave up 1 base and J gave up 0 bases, with 7 bases separating them. The CDR3 coding sequence is TGCGCCAGCAGCCAAGTTAGAAGCTCCTACAATGAGCAGTTCTTC. Translation: CASSQVRSSYNEQFF.

Details on this clonotype: A read error may produce the germline difference seen at one junction end. The chain is built from TRBV12-3 or TRBV12-4 and TRBJ1-5; 8 bases map to TRBD1. This CDR3 has 15 residues. Here the CDR3 reads CASSKTGDSNHPQHF. CDR3 bases: TGTGCCAGCAGTAAGACAGGGGATAGCAATCACCCCCAGCATTTT.

This clonotype came up many times. The chain couples TRBV28 to TRBJ2-7; TRBD2 matches at 14 bases. Germline V CDR1 and CDR2: MDHEN, SYDVKM. The CDR3 has 18 amino acids. Germline trimming cut 3 bases from V and 2 bases from J; bases unmatched to any gene: 9. DNA for the CDR3: TGTGCCAGCAGTTTCCTTCTCCTGACTAGCGGGAGGGCCTACGAGCAGTACTTC. Protein sequence: CASSFLLLTSGRAYEQYF. The whole variable domain, filled in from reference TRBV28 and TRBJ2-7, reads DVKVTQSSRYLVKRTGEKVFLECVQDMDHENMFWYRQDPGLGLRLIYFSYDVKMKEKGDIPEGYSVSREKKERFSLILESASTNQTSMYLCASSFLLLTSGRAYEQYFGPGTRLTVT.

This clonotype was detected many times. V gene TRBV18 combines with J gene TRBJ2-3, with D possibly matching TRBD2 (5 bases). Per germline, CDR1 KGHSH and CDR2 LQKENI. The CDR3 runs to 15 residues. V shed 1 base and J shed 0 bases, with 8 bases lying between them. This chain's CDR3 is CASSPQGGSTDTQYF. In nucleotides, the CDR3 is TGTGCCAGCTCACCACAGGGCGGGAGCACAGATACGCAGTATTTT.

J is TRBJ2-7 and V is TRBV29-1; no clear D gene. Germline loops: CDR1 SQVTM, CDR2 ANQGSEA. The CDR3 runs to 16 residues. Trimming removed 2 bases at V and 3 bases at J, with 20 bases between. CDR3 in amino acids: CSVEPSRRETYYEQYF. CDR3 sequence (DNA): TGCAGCGTTGAACCGAGTAGGCGAGAAACTTACTACGAGCAGTACTTC.

This clonotype was counted at least ten times. The gene calls are TRBV10-3 and TRBJ2-1; D call uncertain. The germline V and J ends were trimmed by 5 bases and 0 bases, with 11 bases remaining between them. The germline V gene has CDR1 ENHRY and CDR2 SYGVKD. The CDR3 spans 15 residues. The CDR3 loop reads CAISLELSSYNEQFF. The CDR3 coding sequence is TGTGCCATCAGTTTGGAGTTGAGCTCCTACAATGAGCAGTTCTTC.

This clonotype was recorded at least ten times. This chain joins TRBV20-1 and TRBJ1-5, with D possibly being TRBD1 (6 bases). Trimming took 1 base from V and 1 from J, leaving 11 bases between them. CDR1 is DFQATT, CDR2 SNEGSKA, per germline (reference sequence). The CDR3 totals 15 residues. This CDR3 reads CSARVRRGSNQPQHF. CDR3 in DNA: TGCAGTGCTAGAGTTAGAAGGGGGAGCAATCAGCCCCAGCATTTT.

V is TRBV4-1 and J is TRBJ2-7; D is ambiguous. The germline V and J ends were trimmed by 3 bases and 5 bases, with 11 bases remaining between them. The CDR3 runs to 13 residues. The germline V gene has CDR1 MGHRA and CDR2 YSYEKL. The chain's CDR3 is CASSQGDADEQYF. The CDR3 coding sequence is TGCGCCAGCAGCCAGGGCGACGCTGACGAGCAGTACTTC.

The chain uses TRBV19 and TRBJ2-1; D uncertain. V lost 3 bases to trimming and J lost 4 bases, with 7 bases between them. This CDR3 has 13 residues. Looked up from germline, CDR1 is LNHDA and CDR2 is SQIVND (reference sequence). In nucleotides, the CDR3 is TGTGCCAGTAGTATCACAGTTTACAATGAGCAGTTCTTC. Translation: CASSITVYNEQFF.

This clonotype was observed a handful of times. The chain links TRBV30 to TRBJ2-4, with 8 nucleotides matching TRBD2. The CDR3 length is 20 residues. V was pared by 1 base and J by 0 bases, with 17 bases of the junction left unmatched. Germline assignment: CDR1 GTSNPN and CDR2 SVGIG (reference sequence). Here the CDR3 DNA reads TGTGCCTGGAGTGCGAGAGGGAGCGGGAGTTACGACGGAGCCAAAAACATTCAGTACTTC. Translating gives CAWSARGSGSYDGAKNIQYF. Complete variable domain (other parts from reference TRBV30 and TRBJ2-4): SQTIHQWPATLVQPVGSPLSLECTVEGTSNPNLYWYRQAAGRGLQLLFYSVGIGQISSEVPQNLSASRPQDRQFILSSKKLLLSDSGFYLCAWSARGSGSYDGAKNIQYFGAGTRLSVL.

This chain links TRBV13 with TRBJ2-2, with TRBD1 matching over 9 bases. Germline CDR1 PRHDT, CDR2 FYEKMQ (reference sequence). The CDR3 spans 16 residues. With 5 bases clipped from V and 3 bases from J, the junction kept 7 bases outside the gene matches. The CDR3 reads CASSHRGRYDTGELFF. The CDR3 bases are TGTGCCAGCAGCCACAGGGGGCGGTACGACACCGGGGAGCTGTTTTTT.

This clonotype has at least ten counts. The rearrangement links TRBV4-1 to TRBJ2-7; D perhaps matches TRBD2 (6 bases). This CDR3 comprises 13 residues. The germline V gene encodes CDR1 MGHRA and CDR2 YSYEKL. Trimming stripped 1 base from V and 5 bases from J, with 9 bases between. The CDR3 DNA sequence: TGCGCCAGCAGCCAAGGGGGACTTCACGAGCAGTACTTC. As protein: CASSQGGLHEQYF.

This clonotype was seen a handful of times. One base away lies a much larger clone, so this may be a sequencing read error. The rearrangement uses TRBV2 and TRBJ2-1; 10 bases map to TRBD1. V was pared by 10 bases and J by 5 bases, with 5 bases of the junction left unmatched. This CDR3 has 13 residues. Germline lookup yields CDR1 SNHLY and CDR2 FYNNEI. The CDR3 DNA sequence: TGTGCCACCCGGACAGGGGGTGACAATGAGCAGTTCTTC. Its protein is CATRTGGDNEQFF.

In this sample, this clonotype turned up many times. The CDR3 DNA follows: TGTGCCAGCAGCTTAGGGGTGGGCCTTAGCTACAATGAGCAGTTCTTC. Its protein is CASSLGVGLSYNEQFF. This chain links TRBV7-2 with TRBJ2-1; unclear D gene. Per germline, CDR1 SGHTA and CDR2 FQGNSA. Trimming took 1 base from V and 3 from J, leaving 13 bases between them. CDR3 length: 16 residues.

This clonotype was seen repeatedly, ten times or more. V and J are TRBV28 and TRBJ2-7; the match to TRBD2 covers 8 bases. The CDR3 covers 18 residues. Trimming at V came to 8 bases and at J to 1 base, leaving 19 bases not matched to a gene. Germline V gene lookup returns CDR1 MDHEN and CDR2 SYDVKM. CDR3: CASGRVAGSSMISYEQYF. For the CDR3, the DNA is TGTGCCAGCGGGCGGGTAGCGGGAAGCTCGATGATTTCCTACGAGCAGTACTTC. The complete variable domain, with remaining parts taken from reference TRBV28 and TRBJ2-7, reads DVKVTQSSRYLVKRTGEKVFLECVQDMDHENMFWYRQDPGLGLRLIYFSYDVKMKEKGDIPEGYSVSREKKERFSLILESASTNQTSMYLCASGRVAGSSMISYEQYFGPGTRLTVT.

This clonotype was recorded many times. The gene calls are TRBV2 and TRBJ2-7, with TRBD2 matching 7 bases. This CDR3 comprises 15 residues. Germline V CDR1 and CDR2: SNHLY, FYNNEI. V was pared by 2 bases and J by 3 bases, with 7 bases of the junction left unmatched. Written as DNA, the CDR3 is TGTGCCAGCAGTGAACAGGCTAGCGGTAGCTACGAGCAGTACTTC. Translation: CASSEQASGSYEQYF.

At least ten counts were recorded for this clonotype. The chain is built from TRBV27 and TRBJ1-1, with D maybe TRBD1 (5 bases). The germline V and J ends were trimmed by 2 bases and 0 bases, with 10 bases remaining between them. Per the germline V gene, CDR1 is MNHEY and CDR2 is SMNVEV (reference sequence). The CDR3 runs 15 residues. The CDR3 sequence: CASSLMQGMNTEAFF. Here the CDR3 DNA reads TGTGCCAGCAGTTTAATGCAGGGAATGAACACTGAAGCTTTCTTT.